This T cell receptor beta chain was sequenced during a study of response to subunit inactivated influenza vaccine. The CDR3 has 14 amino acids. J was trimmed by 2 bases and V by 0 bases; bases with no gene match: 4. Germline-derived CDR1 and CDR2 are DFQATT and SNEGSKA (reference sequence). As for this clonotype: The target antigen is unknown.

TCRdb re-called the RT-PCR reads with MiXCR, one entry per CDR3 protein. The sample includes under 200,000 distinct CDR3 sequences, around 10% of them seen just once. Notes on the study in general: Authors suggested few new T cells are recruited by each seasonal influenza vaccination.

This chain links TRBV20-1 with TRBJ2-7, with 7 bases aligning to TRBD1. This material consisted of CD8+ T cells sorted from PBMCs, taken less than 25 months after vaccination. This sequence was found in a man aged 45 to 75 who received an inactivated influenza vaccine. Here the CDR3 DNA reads TGCAGTGCTAGAGATGGCCAGGGGGCCTACGAGCAGTACTTC. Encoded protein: CSARDGQGAYEQYF.